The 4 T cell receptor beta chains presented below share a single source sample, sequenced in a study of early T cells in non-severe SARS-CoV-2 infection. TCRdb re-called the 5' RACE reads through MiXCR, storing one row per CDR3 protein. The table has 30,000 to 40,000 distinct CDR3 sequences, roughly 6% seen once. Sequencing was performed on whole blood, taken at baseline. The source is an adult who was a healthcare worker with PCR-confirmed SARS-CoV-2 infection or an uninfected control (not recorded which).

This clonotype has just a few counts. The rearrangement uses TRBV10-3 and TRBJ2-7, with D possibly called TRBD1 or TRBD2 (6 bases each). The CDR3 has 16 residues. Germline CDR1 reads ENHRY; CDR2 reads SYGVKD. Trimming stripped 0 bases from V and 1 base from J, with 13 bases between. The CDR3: CAISESAPGASYEQYF. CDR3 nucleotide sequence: TGTGCCATCAGTGAGTCGGCCCCGGGGGCTTCCTACGAGCAGTACTTC.

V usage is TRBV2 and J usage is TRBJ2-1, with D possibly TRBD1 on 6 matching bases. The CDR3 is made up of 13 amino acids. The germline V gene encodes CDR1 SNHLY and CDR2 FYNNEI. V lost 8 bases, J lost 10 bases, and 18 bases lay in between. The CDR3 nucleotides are TGTGCCAGCCCCCCAATTAGGGGGACGGAGCAGTTCTTC. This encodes CASPPIRGTEQFF. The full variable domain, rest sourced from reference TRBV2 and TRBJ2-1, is EPEVTQTPSHQVTQMGQEVILRCVPISNHLYFYWYRQILGQKVEFLVSFYNNEISEKSEIFDDQFSVERPDGSNFTLKIRSTKLEDSAMYFCASPPIRGTEQFFGPGTRLTVL.

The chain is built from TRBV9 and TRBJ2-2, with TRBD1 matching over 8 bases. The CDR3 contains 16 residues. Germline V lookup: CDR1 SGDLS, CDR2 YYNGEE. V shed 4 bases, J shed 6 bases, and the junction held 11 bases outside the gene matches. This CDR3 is CASSPHRGSRSGELFF. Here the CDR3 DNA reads TGTGCCAGCAGCCCCCACAGGGGGAGCCGGTCCGGGGAGCTGTTTTTT.

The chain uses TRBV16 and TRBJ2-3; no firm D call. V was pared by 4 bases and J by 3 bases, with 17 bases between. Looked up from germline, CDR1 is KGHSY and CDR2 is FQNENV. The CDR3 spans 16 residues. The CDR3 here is CASSPVGLFETDTQYF. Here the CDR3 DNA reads TGTGCCAGCAGCCCCGTTGGGCTATTCGAGACAGATACGCAGTATTTT.